A selection of T cell receptor beta chains follows, all from one sample in a study of T cell responses to AZD1222 COVID-19 vaccine. This table comes from immunoSEQ multiplex PCR, and its TCRdb copy is limited to in-frame clones, with some not included. The sample has roughly 140,000 clones, around nine tenths seen once. The sequencing used peripheral blood, collected 28 days after the second AZD1222 dose. The receptors derive from an adult who received the AZD1222 COVID-19 vaccine. CDR3s include the opening cysteine and the closing phenylalanine or tryptophan. Fields, in order: clone size, J gene, V gene, D gene, CDR3 DNA, CDR3 protein. D genes are given only for firm matches. For some rows the clone size is stated as once, few or many, or as a class when expanded; others skip it.

size: once
J: TRBJ1-4
V: TRBV11-2
D: TRBD1
DNA: TGTGCCAGCAGCTCCAGACAGGGGGCAATTGAAAAACTGTTTTTT
CDR3: CASSSRQGAIEKLFF

size: NA
J: TRBJ1-1
V: TRBV5-6
D: TRBD1
DNA: TGTGCCAGCAGCTTTGGGCAGGGGGACACTGAAGCTTTCTTT
CDR3: CASSFGQGDTEAFF

size: NA
J: TRBJ2-1
V: TRBV12-3/TRBV12-4
D: TRBD2
DNA: TGTGCCAGCAGTCGATGGGGCGGGAGGCAACAGTTCTTC
CDR3: CASSRWGGRQQFF

size: NA
J: TRBJ2-7
V: TRBV5-1
D: TRBD1
DNA: TGCGCCAGCAGCTTGGTCTCAGGGGGCATCGACGAGCAGTACTTC
CDR3: CASSLVSGGIDEQYF

size: NA
J: TRBJ1-2
V: TRBV19
D: TRBD1
DNA: TGTGCCAGTAGTATCCTCGACAGGGAGGGTGGCTACACCTTC
CDR3: CASSILDREGGYTF

size: NA
J: TRBJ2-3
V: TRBV5-1
D: NA
DNA: TGCGCCAGCAGCTCCAAGGGGGCTAGCGGGCTCACAGATACGCAGTATTTT
CDR3: CASSSKGASGLTDTQYF

size: few
J: TRBJ2-7
V: TRBV7-2
D: TRBD1
DNA: TGTGCCAGCAGCATATCCGGGACAGGTGTCTACGAGCAGTACTTC
CDR3: CASSISGTGVYEQYF

size: NA
J: TRBJ1-4
V: TRBV18
D: NA
DNA: TGTGCCAGCCGACCCCCCGGGGAAAAACTGTTTTTT
CDR3: CASRPPGEKLFF

size: few
J: TRBJ2-7
V: TRBV30
D: NA
DNA: TGTGCCTGGAGGGTCCGCAGGGGATTCCTGGAGGAGCAGTACTTC
CDR3: CAWRVRRGFLEEQYF

size: NA
J: TRBJ1-3
V: TRBV7-9
D: NA
DNA: TGTGCCAGCAGCTGGACAGCATCCTCTGGAAACACCATATATTTT
CDR3: CASSWTASSGNTIYF

size: NA
J: TRBJ2-1
V: TRBV29-1
D: TRBD1
DNA: TGCAGCGTTGACCCGGGACAGCTTAACAATGAGCAGTTCTTC
CDR3: CSVDPGQLNNEQFF

size: NA
J: TRBJ1-2
V: TRBV4-1
D: NA
DNA: TGCGCCAGCAGCCAAGACAGCGGAGTATATGGCTACACCTTC
CDR3: CASSQDSGVYGYTF

size: NA
J: TRBJ2-1
V: TRBV2
D: NA
DNA: TGTGCCAGCAGTGAAGCGAATAGCGGATTCCCCCGGGAGTTCTTC
CDR3: CASSEANSGFPREFF

size: NA
J: TRBJ1-3
V: TRBV5-5
D: NA
DNA: TGTGCCAGCAGCCTACAGGGATATGGAAACACCATATATTTT
CDR3: CASSLQGYGNTIYF